Listed below are T cell receptor beta chains from one sample, sequenced in a study of blood T cell repertoires in COVID-19. Here immunoSEQ multiplex PCR was the method, and the copy in TCRdb shows in-frame clones only, minus some. The sample contains 110,000 or so clones, 81% of which appear only once. What was sequenced was peripheral blood. These TCRs come from a man between 50 and 59 years old with acute or convalescent COVID-19. Both conserved end residues are part of each CDR3. D genes are given only for firm matches. Not every row has a clone size; where given, it reads once, few, many or a size class.

v_gene,j_gene,d_gene,abundance,CDR3nt,CDR3aa
TRBV19,TRBJ1-1,TRBD1,NA,TGTGCCAGTAGTATTAGTGGGACAGCAATGAACACTGAAGCTTTCTTT,CASSISGTAMNTEAFF
TRBV11-3,TRBJ2-3,TRBD1,NA,TGTGCCAGCAGCTTAGACACAGGGGCAGATACGCAGTATTTT,CASSLDTGADTQYF
TRBV19,TRBJ2-1,TRBD2,once,TGTGCCAGTAGGGGGGGACTAGCGGGAGACAATGAGCAGTTCTTC,CASRGGLAGDNEQFF
TRBV7-3,TRBJ2-2,NA,once,TGTGCCAGCAGCTCAGGCCAGGTGTCCGGGGAGCTGTTTTTT,CASSSGQVSGELFF
TRBV7-8,TRBJ1-2,NA,NA,TGTGCCAGCAGCTTAGGTTCCGGTCGCTATGGCTACACCTTC,CASSLGSGRYGYTF
TRBV12-3/TRBV12-4,TRBJ2-5,TRBD2,NA,TGTGCCAGCAGGGGGACTAGATGGGAGACCCAGTACTTC,CASRGTRWETQYF
TRBV2,TRBJ2-6,NA,NA,TGTGCCAGCACCAGCTCTGGGGCCAACGTCCTGACTTTC,CASTSSGANVLTF
TRBV28,TRBJ2-7,TRBD1,NA,TGTGCCAGCAGTCCTTGGACAGGGGGCATCTACGAGCAGTACTTC,CASSPWTGGIYEQYF
TRBV5-1,TRBJ2-1,TRBD1,NA,TGCGCCAGCAGCTTGGAGGGGACAGCGGATTACAATGAGCAGTTCTTC,CASSLEGTADYNEQFF
TRBV24-1,TRBJ1-3,NA,NA,TGTGCCACCAGTGATTTGAGAGGGTATGGAAACACCATATATTTT,CATSDLRGYGNTIYF
TRBV19,TRBJ2-1,TRBD2,NA,TGTGCCAGTAGCCCGGGGGGGCTTACCTACAATGAGCAGTTCTTC,CASSPGGLTYNEQFF
TRBV9,TRBJ1-2,TRBD1,NA,TGTGCCAGCAGAGCCCCGGACGGAGGGGGCACCTATGGCTACACCTTC,CASRAPDGGGTYGYTF
TRBV29-1,TRBJ2-3,TRBD2,NA,TGCAGCGTTGGGTGGGGGGGATACACAGATACGCAGTATTTT,CSVGWGGYTDTQYF
TRBV11-2,TRBJ2-5,TRBD1,NA,TGTGCCAGCAGCTTAGTAGGGCCGGGACAGCAAGAGACCCAGTACTTC,CASSLVGPGQQETQYF
TRBV10-3,TRBJ2-1,NA,NA,TGTGCCATCAGTGACAGATACAATGAGCAGTTCTTC,CAISDRYNEQFF
TRBV7-8,TRBJ2-7,NA,NA,TGTGCCAGCAAGGTGACAGGCTTCTCCTACGAGCAGTACTTC,CASKVTGFSYEQYF
TRBV5-6,TRBJ2-5,TRBD2,NA,TGTGCCAGCAGCTTGGGAGTAACGGTAGCGGGGAGGGAGACCCAGTACTTC,CASSLGVTVAGRETQYF
TRBV9,TRBJ1-5,NA,NA,TGTGCCAGCAGCGTAGATCAGGGAGGGTCAGGACAGCCCCAGCATTTT,CASSVDQGGSGQPQHF
TRBV4-1,TRBJ2-1,NA,NA,TGCGCCAGCAGCCAAGATCAACAGCCTTCCTACAATGAGCAGTTCTTC,CASSQDQQPSYNEQFF
TRBV2,TRBJ1-2,NA,once,TGTGCCAGCAAGAAAGCAGGTCTGGACTATGGCTACACCTTC,CASKKAGLDYGYTF
TRBV15,TRBJ1-6,TRBD1,many,TGTGCCACCAGCAGTGACAGGGTTGGTTCACCCCTCCACTTT,CATSSDRVGSPLHF
TRBV9,TRBJ1-2,TRBD1,few,TGTGCCAGCAGCCCAAGGGCCGGGACAGGGGGCTTTGGCTACACCTTC,CASSPRAGTGGFGYTF
TRBV6-5,TRBJ2-7,NA,NA,TGTGCCAGCAGCCCAGGGGTAAACCCTACCGACGAGCAGTACTTC,CASSPGVNPTDEQYF
TRBV5-1,TRBJ1-3,TRBD1,NA,TGCGCCAGCAGCCCGGCTGGGACAGGGTTTGGAAACACCATATATTTT,CASSPAGTGFGNTIYF
TRBV9,TRBJ1-1,NA,NA,TGTGCCAGCAGCGTACTAGGACAGAACACTGAAGCTTTCTTT,CASSVLGQNTEAFF
TRBV2,TRBJ2-5,TRBD2,NA,TGTGCCAGCAGGGGCGGGCTAGCGGGGGAAGAGACCCAGTACTTC,CASRGGLAGEETQYF
TRBV24-1,TRBJ1-5,NA,NA,TGTGCCACCAGCGACCCCAGGGCTGATAGCAATCAGCCCCAGCATTTT,CATSDPRADSNQPQHF
TRBV5-1,TRBJ2-2,NA,NA,TGCGCCAGCAGCCGCGGGGACGGGGAAGGACGGGAGCTGTTTTTT,CASSRGDGEGRELFF
TRBV11-2,TRBJ2-7,TRBD1,NA,TGTGCCAGCAGCTTAATTCGTGGGGACAGGGTAGCTTACGAGCAGTACTTC,CASSLIRGDRVAYEQYF
TRBV14,TRBJ1-2,TRBD1,NA,TGTGCCAGCAGTGCACAGGGGTTCCGTGGCTACACCTTC,CASSAQGFRGYTF
TRBV19,TRBJ1-2,NA,few,TGTGCCAGTTCCCCCGGGACAACCCACTACACCTTC,CASSPGTTHYTF
TRBV11-2,TRBJ1-6,TRBD1,NA,TGTGCCAGCAGCCCCGGGACAGGGTACAATTCACCCCTCCACTTT,CASSPGTGYNSPLHF
TRBV28,TRBJ2-7,NA,NA,TGTGCCAGCAGTTCCCAGACACGCTCCTACGAGCAGTACTTC,CASSSQTRSYEQYF
TRBV5-1,TRBJ1-6,NA,NA,TGCGCCAGCAGCCCGAACCCGGACAGAATCTCACCCCTCCACTTT,CASSPNPDRISPLHF
TRBV5-1,TRBJ2-7,TRBD2,NA,TGCGCCAGCAGCTATGGACTAGCGGGCACCTACGAGCAGTACTTC,CASSYGLAGTYEQYF
TRBV5-4,TRBJ1-2,TRBD1,NA,TGTGCCAGCAGCTTCGGGACAGAGTATGGCTACACCTTC,CASSFGTEYGYTF
TRBV28,TRBJ2-3,TRBD1,NA,TGTGCCAGCAGTTTATTGCCCCCGGACAGGGTAGTGTCAGATACGCAGTATTTT,CASSLLPPDRVVSDTQYF